These 18 T cell receptor beta chains came from one sample sequenced in a study of shared clonotypes between healthy human individuals. The data were produced by immunoSEQ multiplex PCR, yet TCRdb's version contains in-frame clones alone and is incomplete. The repertoire includes roughly 490,000 clones, 76% of them detected once, and roughly 13% sits in the top ten. What was sequenced was PBMCs. These receptors were obtained from a woman aged 40 to 50 in good health. Some clones in this sample may be carry-over from other donors' samples.

The chain has TRBV19 and TRBJ2-7; 8 bases align to TRBD2. The germline V gene encodes CDR1 LNHDA and CDR2 SQIVND (reference sequence). The V gene end was trimmed by 5 bases and the J gene end by 3 bases; junction bases not matched to a gene: 6. The CDR3 covers 14 residues. CDR3: CASSEPGTSYEQYF. The CDR3 nucleotides are TGTGCCAGTAGTGAACCCGGGACTAGCTACGAGCAGTACTTC.

The chain couples TRBV6-6 to TRBJ1-3; tentatively, D is TRBD1 (5 bases). Germline CDR1 reads MNHNY; CDR2 reads SVGAGI (reference sequence). The CDR3 length is 15 residues. The V and J ends lost 7 bases and 1 base respectively, with 14 bases between them. The CDR3 reads CASTPPQGSGNTIYF. The CDR3 DNA reads as TGTGCCAGCACCCCACCTCAGGGATCTGGAAACACCATATATTTT.

The rearrangement joins TRBV19 to TRBJ2-2; possibly TRBD1 for D (5 bases). Trimming removed 8 bases from V and 5 bases from J, with 15 bases in between. Germline values: CDR1 LNHDA, CDR2 SQIVND (reference sequence). The CDR3 contains 14 residues. CDR3: CASVRTTGTGELFF. DNA for the CDR3: TGTGCCAGTGTAAGGACAACCGGGACCGGGGAGCTGTTTTTT.

The chain links TRBV5-1 to TRBJ2-5, with D perhaps matching TRBD1 (6 bases). CDR1 is SGHRS and CDR2 is YFSETQ in the germline V gene. With 0 bases removed from V and 2 bases from J, the gap between germline ends came to 11 bases. The CDR3 has 15 amino acids. This chain's CDR3 is CASSLVGTPQETQYF. The CDR3 region has the DNA TGCGCCAGCAGCTTGGTCGGGACACCTCAAGAGACCCAGTACTTC.

The chain uses TRBV2 and TRBJ1-1, with D possibly matching TRBD1 (5 bases). The CDR3 sequence is 14 residues long. V lost 7 bases to trimming and J lost 0 bases, with 12 bases between them. Per germline, CDR1 SNHLY and CDR2 FYNNEI. CDR3 loop: CASNWEGLNTEAFF. Written as DNA, the CDR3 is TGTGCCAGCAACTGGGAGGGGTTGAACACTGAAGCTTTCTTT.

Points on this clone: At one end the junction does not follow the germline gene, possibly because of a read error. The genes are TRBV10-3 and TRBJ2-5; perhaps TRBD2 as D (6 bases). The CDR3 is 12 amino acids. The germline CDR1 and CDR2 sequences are ENHRY and SYGVKD. The CDR3 DNA reads TGTGCCGTCAGTGCGGGGACGGAGACCCAGTACTTC. Its protein is CAVSAGTETQYF.

The chain recombines TRBV5-1 with TRBJ2-3; possible D gene TRBD1, 6 bases. Deletions cut 1 base from V and 5 bases from J, with 17 bases between. CDR1 SGHRS and CDR2 YFSETQ come from the germline V gene. The CDR3 has 16 amino acids. The CDR3 nucleotides are TGCGCCAGCAGCTTGACAAGACAGGATCTCGGAGATACGCAGTATTTT. This encodes CASSLTRQDLGDTQYF.

The chain has TRBV27 and TRBJ2-3, with unresolved D. The CDR3 covers 16 residues. From germline, CDR1 is MNHEY and CDR2 SMNVEV (reference sequence). The ends were cut back, 0 bases at V and 5 bases at J, with 15 bases in the middle. CDR3 in DNA: TGTGCCAGCAGTTTATCGTCAGACTTAGTGGTAGATACGCAGTATTTT. Translating gives CASSLSSDLVVDTQYF.

CDR3 protein: CASSPGTSQTQYF. The CDR3 DNA reads as TGTGCCAGCAGTCCCGGGACTAGTCAGACCCAGTACTTC. The chain has TRBV2 and TRBJ2-5, with 8 nucleotides matching TRBD2. The J segment lost 6 bases and the V segment lost 5 bases, leaving 5 bases of the junction unmatched. This CDR3 is 13 amino acids long. The V gene's germline CDR1 is SNHLY and CDR2 FYNNEI.

This clone was recorded a few times. The V gene is TRBV4-1, the J gene TRBJ1-2; 7 bases line up with TRBD1. Germline V lookup: CDR1 MGHRA, CDR2 YSYEKL. This CDR3 comprises 15 residues. Unmatched junction bases numbered 9, after V lost 0 bases and J lost 8 bases. In nucleotides, the CDR3 is TGCGCCAGCAGCCAAGATCCGACCAGGGGGTTCGGCTACACCTTC. The encoded protein is CASSQDPTRGFGYTF.

This clone was observed a few times. The CDR3 region is CASSPPSGQTNEKLFF. The CDR3 coding sequence is TGTGCCAGCTCACCACCGTCGGGGCAGACTAATGAAAAACTGTTTTTT. The rearrangement joins TRBV18 to TRBJ1-4, with a possible D match to TRBD1 (5 bases). The germline V gene has CDR1 KGHSH and CDR2 LQKENI. The CDR3 spans 16 residues. With 0 bases removed from V and 2 bases from J, the gap between germline ends came to 10 bases.

V and J are TRBV18 and TRBJ2-7, with 8 bases matching TRBD2. There are 17 residues in the CDR3. Trimming cost V 6 bases and J 0 bases; bases outside gene matches: 13. Germline V CDR1 and CDR2: KGHSH, LQKENI. DNA for the CDR3: TGTGCCAGCTCTCTCGACCCCATAGCGGGGAGCTCCTACGAGCAGTACTTC. It specifies CASSLDPIAGSSYEQYF.

This chain joins TRBV5-1 and TRBJ2-2; a weak D match, TRBD1 (6 bases). This CDR3 is built from 17 residues. Germline loops: CDR1 SGHRS, CDR2 YFSETQ. Deletions cut 2 bases from V and 5 bases from J, with 19 bases between. CDR3 nucleotides: TGCGCCAGCAGCTTCGCACAGGGCCCGGAAGGGACCGGGGAGCTGTTTTTT. As protein: CASSFAQGPEGTGELFF.

In its sample, this clone was seen many times. This chain links TRBV15 with TRBJ2-7, with 7 bases fitting TRBD1. This CDR3 region has 13 residues. V shed 5 bases, J shed 3 bases, and the junction held 4 bases outside the gene matches. The germline gives CDR1 LNHNV, CDR2 YYDKDF (reference sequence). CDR3 protein: CATSRDRDYEQYF. CDR3 DNA sequence: TGTGCCACCAGCCGTGACAGGGACTACGAGCAGTACTTC.

This clone was seen a handful of times. This chain uses TRBV7-8 with TRBJ1-1; 7 nucleotides agree with TRBD1. The V gene end was trimmed by 2 bases and the J gene end by 10 bases; junction bases not matched to a gene: 4. Germline lookup yields CDR1 SGHVS and CDR2 FQNEAQ. The CDR3 consists of 12 residues. The CDR3 nucleotides are TGTGCCAGCAGCTTATCGGCAGGGGGAGCTTTCTTT. It is translated as CASSLSAGGAFF.

In the case of this clone: A far larger clone is one base from this, pointing to a likely read error. This chain joins TRBV27 and TRBJ2-1, with D unresolved. The germline V gene has CDR1 MNHEY and CDR2 SMNVEV (reference sequence). The CDR3 consists of 11 residues. CDR3 coding DNA: TGTGCCAGCTCCGATTACAATGAGCTGTTCTTC. Protein product: CASSDYNELFF.

The rearrangement joins TRBV6-1 to TRBJ2-7; 9 nucleotides align to TRBD2. Trimming cost V 4 bases and J 1 base; bases outside gene matches: 11. This CDR3 is 17 amino acids long. CDR1 and CDR2 from the germline V gene are MNHNS and SASEGT. CDR3 sequence reads: CASSARAGGLSSYEQYF. Written as DNA, the CDR3 is TGTGCCAGCAGTGCCCGGGCGGGAGGGTTATCTTCCTACGAGCAGTACTTC.

The CDR3, as DNA: TGTGCCAGCTCCCCTTCCGGGGGGGAGAACACTGAAGCTTTCTTT. Its translation is CASSPSGGENTEAFF. This chain connects TRBV18 to TRBJ1-1; D possibly corresponds to TRBD1 (5 bases). With 6 bases removed from V and 1 base from J, the gap between germline ends came to 15 bases. CDR1 and CDR2 from the germline V gene are KGHSH and LQKENI. This CDR3 comprises 15 residues.